The rows below give T cell receptor beta chains drawn from one sample of a study of T-cell reconstitution after alpha-beta-depleted transplantation in children. TCRdb re-called the PCR reads with MiXCR, one entry per CDR3 protein. The sample has hundreds of thousands of distinct CDR3 sequences; around 13% are singletons. Sequencing was performed on PBMCs, taken before TCRalphabeta/CD19-depleted stem cell transplant. Source of these receptors: a girl under 10 years old with congenital amegakaryocytic thrombocytopenia, due to receive a stem cell transplant. Both conserved end residues are part of each CDR3. The order of the fields is J gene, D gene, clone size, CDR3 length, V gene, CDR3 DNA, CDR3 protein. The D gene is left open where the match is weak. For some rows the clone size is stated as once, few or many, or as a class when expanded; others skip it.

TRBJ1-3 | . | many | 15 | TRBV7-2 | TGTGCCAGCAGCTTAAACGGGGCGCCTGGAAACACCATATATTTT | CASSLNGAPGNTIYF
TRBJ2-5 | TRBD2 | many | 15 | TRBV20-1 | TGCAGTGCTAGAGATCCGGGACTAGAGTGGGAGACCCAGTACTTC | CSARDPGLEWETQYF
TRBJ2-5 | . | many | 10 | TRBV29-1 | TGCAGCGTTGTCTTGGAGACCCAGTACTTC | CSVVLETQYF
TRBJ2-1 | . | many | 15 | TRBV5-1 | TGCGCCAGCAGCTTTGGACCCTCACCCTCTAATGAGCAGTTCTTC | CASSFGPSPSNEQFF
TRBJ1-4 | . | . | 15 | TRBV25-1 | TGTGCCAGCAGTGAATCTTGGAGGGCAAGTGAAAAACTGTTTTTT | CASSESWRASEKLFF
TRBJ2-5 | . | few | 13 | TRBV12-3/TRBV12-4 | TGTGCCAGCAGATCGGACGGAGGTGAGACCCAGTACTTC | CASRSDGGETQYF
TRBJ1-1 | . | many | 13 | TRBV5-1 | TGCGCCAGCAGACTGGAGGGGGACACTGAAGCTTTCTTT | CASRLEGDTEAFF
TRBJ2-5 | . | . | 15 | TRBV20-1 | TGCAGTGCTAGAGCTGACCAGGGATCAAGAGAGACCCAGTACTTC | CSARADQGSRETQYF
TRBJ2-1 | TRBD2 | . | 19 | TRBV12-3/TRBV12-4 | TGTGCCAGCAGTTTAAACCCCCGTGGGCCTAGCGGAAGATACAATGAGCAGTTCTTC | CASSLNPRGPSGRYNEQFF
TRBJ2-1 | TRBD2 | . | 14 | TRBV12-3/TRBV12-4 | TGTGCCAGCAGTTTTGCGGGAGGGCCGAATGAGCAGTTCTTC | CASSFAGGPNEQFF
TRBJ1-2 | TRBD1 | many | 14 | TRBV30 | TGTGCCTGGAGTCCCGCCGGACAGGGTTTCGGCTACACCTTC | CAWSPAGQGFGYTF
TRBJ1-4 | TRBD1 | few | 15 | TRBV7-2 | TGTGCCAGCAGCAAACAGACAGGGGAGAATGAAAAACTGTTTTTT | CASSKQTGENEKLFF
TRBJ2-5 | . | . | 15 | TRBV19 | TGTGCCAGTAGCCCGAATGCGGGCGACCTGGAGACCCAGTACTTC | CASSPNAGDLETQYF
TRBJ2-1 | . | . | 16 | TRBV10-3 | TGTGCCACACAAGACCGGGACCGGGGTACCTACAATGAGCAGTTCTTC | CATQDRDRGTYNEQFF
TRBJ2-1 | . | . | 15 | TRBV20-1 | TGCAGTGCCCCTCTCGACTCCAGCTCCTACAATGAGCAGTTCTTC | CSAPLDSSSYNEQFF
TRBJ1-2 | . | few | 11 | TRBV12-3/TRBV12-4 | TGTGCCAGCACCCTGGGATATGGCTACACCTTC | CASTLGYGYTF
TRBJ1-1 | TRBD1 | many | 15 | TRBV7-9 | TGTGCCAGCAGCTCCGGGACAGGGGAACCAGCTGAAGCTTTCTTT | CASSSGTGEPAEAFF
TRBJ2-3 | . | many | 14 | TRBV5-1 | TGCGCCAGCAGCTTGGAAACGGGAGTAGATACGCAGTATTTT | CASSLETGVDTQYF
TRBJ2-3 | TRBD2 | . | 16 | TRBV5-1 | TGCGCCAGCAGCCCCAGACTAGCGGGGAGCACAGATACGCAGTATTTT | CASSPRLAGSTDTQYF
TRBJ2-7 | TRBD2 | many | 16 | TRBV4-2 | TGTGCCAGCAGCCCGGGAGGATTGGCGGCTTACTACGAGCAGTACTTC | CASSPGGLAAYYEQYF
TRBJ2-3 | TRBD1 | many | 16 | TRBV11-2 | TGTGCCAGCAGCCACCGGGACAGGGATAGCACAGATACGCAGTATTTT | CASSHRDRDSTDTQYF
TRBJ2-5 | . | many | 17 | TRBV7-2 | TGTGCCAGCAGCTTACGTCCCCATGGGACTTATCAAGAGACCCAGTACTTC | CASSLRPHGTYQETQYF
TRBJ2-6 | . | . | 16 | TRBV4-1 | TGCGCCAGCAAACTCCGAGTGGGGGCTGGGGCCAACGTCCTGACTTTC | CASKLRVGAGANVLTF
TRBJ2-5 | . | . | 14 | TRBV20-1 | TGCAGTGCCCTGACAGACAGGAGATCGGAGACCCAGTACTTC | CSALTDRRSETQYF
TRBJ1-2 | TRBD1 | many | 18 | TRBV20-1 | TGCAGTGCTAGAGATCCCTCCGCGACGGGACAGAGAAAGCCTGGCTACACCTTC | CSARDPSATGQRKPGYTF
TRBJ2-2 | . | many | 15 | TRBV20-1 | TGCAGTGCTAGAGATATAGACGCGAACACCGGGGAGCTGTTTTTT | CSARDIDANTGELFF
TRBJ2-2 | TRBD2 | few | 17 | TRBV15 | TGTGCCACCAGCAGAGATCGAAGCGGGAGTGGACCCGGGGAGCTGTTTTTT | CATSRDRSGSGPGELFF
TRBJ2-1 | TRBD2 | many | 14 | TRBV29-1 | TGCAGCGTTGTACGCGGGAGGGCCTACAATGAGCAGTTCTTC | CSVVRGRAYNEQFF
TRBJ2-1 | . | few | 14 | TRBV19 | TGTGCCAGTAGTATAGATCCTTTCTACAATGAGCAGTTCTTC | CASSIDPFYNEQFF
TRBJ2-5 | . | few | 15 | TRBV5-1 | TGCGCCAGCAGCTTGGGACAGGTTGTCGGCGAGACCCAGTACTTC | CASSLGQVVGETQYF
TRBJ2-5 | . | few | 15 | TRBV7-6 | TGTGCCAGCAGCGCCCCTTTGGGGAGTGGAGAGACCCAGTACTTC | CASSAPLGSGETQYF
TRBJ2-3 | . | many | 16 | TRBV11-2 | TGTGCCAGCAGCTTAGGACCGTCTCACCCGCAGGATACGCAGTATTTT | CASSLGPSHPQDTQYF
TRBJ1-4 | . | few | 13 | TRBV27 | TGTGCCACCGCCTGGATAGGAGGCGAAAAACTGTTTTTT | CATAWIGGEKLFF
TRBJ1-1 | . | . | 13 | TRBV5-1 | TGCGCCAGCAGTCGCGAGCTGAACACTGAAGCTTTCTTT | CASSRELNTEAFF
TRBJ2-7 | . | few | 14 | TRBV6-5 | TGTGCCAGCAGTTACACCTCCCGCTCCTACGAGCAGTACTTC | CASSYTSRSYEQYF
TRBJ2-1 | TRBD2 | many | 18 | TRBV20-1 | TGCAGTGCTCCTCAGTGGAGGGCTAGCGGGAGTACCTACAATGAGCAGTTCTTC | CSAPQWRASGSTYNEQFF
TRBJ1-1 | . | many | 18 | TRBV6-5 | TGTGCCAGCAGTCCGAGCCGGGGCTTTGCGTACATGAACACTGAAGCTTTCTTT | CASSPSRGFAYMNTEAFF
TRBJ2-6 | . | few | 18 | TRBV3-1 | TGTGCCAGCAGCCAAGTCACAGGGTCCGACTCTGGGGCCAACGTCCTGACTTTC | CASSQVTGSDSGANVLTF
TRBJ2-6 | . | few | 17 | TRBV28 | TGTGCCAGCAGTATCCGTTGGTTTAGCTCTGGGGCCAACGTCCTGACTTTC | CASSIRWFSSGANVLTF
TRBJ2-1 | TRBD2 | many | 13 | TRBV6-1 | TGTGCCAGCAGTCCTCCGGGACTAGCGGGACTGTTCTTC | CASSPPGLAGLFF
TRBJ2-7 | . | few | 15 | TRBV11-2 | TGTGCCAGCAGCTTAGATCTGGACGGCTCCTACGAGCAGTACTTC | CASSLDLDGSYEQYF
TRBJ1-4 | . | . | 14 | TRBV20-1 | TGCAGTGCAACGGACTTTACGACTAATGAAAAACTGTTTTTT | CSATDFTTNEKLFF
TRBJ2-1 | . | many | 14 | TRBV29-1 | TGCAGCGTCGAACTAGACTCCGTCTACAATGAGCAGTTCTTC | CSVELDSVYNEQFF
TRBJ2-7 | TRBD2 | . | 15 | TRBV10-2 | TGCGCCAGCCGCCGACTAGCGGGAGTGTCCTACGAGCAGTACTTC | CASRRLAGVSYEQYF
TRBJ2-3 | . | . | 12 | TRBV3-1 | TGTGCCAGCAGCTACAGGACGGAGACGCAGTATTTT | CASSYRTETQYF
TRBJ1-6 | . | many | 13 | TRBV12-3/TRBV12-4 | TGTGCCAGCAGTCTCCGAATCAATTCACCCCTCCACTTT | CASSLRINSPLHF
TRBJ2-3 | TRBD2 | many | 16 | TRBV29-1 | TGCAGCGTTGAAGATATAGGGCTAGCGGGACCGGATACGCAGTATTTT | CSVEDIGLAGPDTQYF
TRBJ1-2 | . | few | 13 | TRBV20-1 | TGCAGTGCTAGTGCTCAGCCTTATTATGGCTACACCTTC | CSASAQPYYGYTF
TRBJ2-4 | TRBD2 | many | 14 | TRBV5-1 | TGCGCCAGCAAGGATTGGGGGGGGAAAAACATTCAGTACTTC | CASKDWGGKNIQYF
TRBJ1-1 | . | . | 15 | TRBV5-5 | TGTGCCAGCAGCTTGGGATCAACCGCGAACACTGAAGCTTTCTTT | CASSLGSTANTEAFF
TRBJ2-7 | . | . | 12 | TRBV29-1 | TGCAGCGTTCGGGGTCTCGGCAACGAGCAGTACTTC | CSVRGLGNEQYF
TRBJ2-5 | . | few | 15 | TRBV7-8 | TGTGCCAGCAGCTTATACGACAGGCCCCAAGAGACCCAGTACTTC | CASSLYDRPQETQYF
TRBJ1-4 | TRBD1 | many | 17 | TRBV5-1 | TGCGCCAGCAGCCCCCAAGGACAGGCTACTCTAAAAGAAAAACTGTTTTTT | CASSPQGQATLKEKLFF